These T cell receptor beta chains were read from a single sample in a study of blood T cell repertoires in COVID-19. This table comes from immunoSEQ multiplex PCR, and its TCRdb copy is limited to in-frame clones, with some not included. Among more than 65,000 clones, 79% were seen once, and the ten largest hold 45% to 60%. The sample taken for sequencing was peripheral blood. The receptors shown here come from a human donor in a cohort sampled during active COVID-19. CDR3s include the opening cysteine and the closing phenylalanine or tryptophan. Size is omitted from some rows. Given values are once, few, many or a class for expanded clones.

NA	TRBV2	TRBJ1-1	CASSEAEQVTEAFF
NA	TRBV7-2	TRBJ2-1	CASSLEGLIYNEQFF
NA	TRBV12-2	TRBJ1-4	CASRLFTGTRGEKLFF
NA	TRBV2	TRBJ1-3	CASSDRGPGGNTIYF
NA	TRBV5-1	TRBJ2-1	CASSAGTSGGAINEQFF
NA	TRBV7-6	TRBJ1-1	CASSPDWIGRSEAFF
NA	TRBV2	TRBJ2-7	CASSRDSNSYEQYF
few	TRBV7-2	TRBJ2-5	CASSPTTGIETQYF
NA	TRBV12-3/TRBV12-4	TRBJ1-5	CASRYRGNQPQHF
NA	TRBV27	TRBJ2-4	CASSWVAGGEAKNIQYF
NA	TRBV5-1	TRBJ1-4	CASSRGQGASEGEKLFF
NA	TRBV3-1/TRBV3-2	TRBJ1-4	CASRTGNEKLFF
NA	TRBV18	TRBJ2-7	CASANGQGPTYEQYF
NA	TRBV6-5	TRBJ2-5	CASTVTAGFQETQYF
NA	TRBV6-1	TRBJ2-1	CASSELGVGYNEQFF
once	TRBV7-6	TRBJ1-1	CASSARPTGGRDTEAFF
NA	TRBV5-1	TRBJ2-1	CASSLGGGTYNEQFF